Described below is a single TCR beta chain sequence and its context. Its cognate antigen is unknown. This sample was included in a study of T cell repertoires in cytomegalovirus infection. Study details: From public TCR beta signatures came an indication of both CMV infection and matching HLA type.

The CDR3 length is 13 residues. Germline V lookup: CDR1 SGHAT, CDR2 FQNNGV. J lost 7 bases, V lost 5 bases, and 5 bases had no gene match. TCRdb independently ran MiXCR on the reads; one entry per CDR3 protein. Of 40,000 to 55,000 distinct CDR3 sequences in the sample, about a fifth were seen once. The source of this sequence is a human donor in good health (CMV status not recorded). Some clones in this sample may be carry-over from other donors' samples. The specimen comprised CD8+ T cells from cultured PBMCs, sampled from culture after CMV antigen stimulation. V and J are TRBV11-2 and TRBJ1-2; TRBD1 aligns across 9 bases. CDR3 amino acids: CASSEGTGPGYTF. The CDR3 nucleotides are TGTGCCAGCAGCGAGGGGACAGGGCCTGGCTACACCTTC.